The 21 T cell receptor beta chains below were found in one sample sequenced in a study of T cells after posttransplantation cyclophosphamide. The method was immunoSEQ multiplex PCR; TCRdb's version includes in-frame clones alone and lacks a portion of them. The profile shows approximately 39,000 clones, around 80% of them singletons. Busulfan-fludarabine conditioning, marrow transplant, and cyclophosphamide on days +3 and +4 were administered. The sequencing used CD4+ T cells sorted from blood, collected 1903 days after a stem cell transplant with posttransplant cyclophosphamide. These receptors all stem from a female patient between 40 and 50 years old who received an allogeneic stem cell transplant from a related donor, was CMV-positive, and had no GVHD. The graft donor may be the source of some T cells.

V usage is TRBV7-9 and J usage is TRBJ1-2; D is ambiguous. The CDR3 has 15 amino acids. The V gene lost 6 bases and the J gene lost 2 bases, with 16 bases spanning the gap. Per the germline V gene, CDR1 is SEHNR and CDR2 is FQNEAQ (reference sequence). CDR3 in DNA: TGTGCCAGCAGGGAGCGTGGAGGTCTAAACTATGGCTACACCTTC. It translates to CASRERGGLNYGYTF.

CDR3: CASSAGTSGGTDTQYF. The CDR3 region has the DNA TGTGCCAGCAGTGCGGGGACTAGCGGGGGGACAGATACGCAGTATTTT. V is TRBV6-1 and J is TRBJ2-3; TRBD2 agrees at 15 bases. The germline V gene has CDR1 MNHNS and CDR2 SASEGT. The CDR3 spans 16 residues. The V segment lost 4 bases and the J segment 3 bases; nucleotides outside the gene matches: 2.

The rearrangement links TRBV5-1 to TRBJ2-1, with D possibly matching TRBD1 (5 bases). There are 16 residues in the CDR3. CDR1 is SGHRS and CDR2 is YFSETQ in the germline V gene. Between the trimmed V and J ends, which lost 0 bases and 2 bases, there was a span of 12 bases. The CDR3 is CASSLEATGTYNEQFF. CDR3 nucleotides: TGCGCCAGCAGCTTGGAGGCAACAGGTACCTACAATGAGCAGTTCTTC. Supplemented by reference TRBV5-1 and TRBJ2-1, the full variable domain reads KAGVTQTPRYLIKTRGQQVTLSCSPISGHRSVSWYQQTPGQGLQFLFEYFSETQRNKGNFPGRFSGRQFSNSRSEMNVSTLELGDSALYLCASSLEATGTYNEQFFGPGTRLTVL.

V and J are TRBV6-5 and TRBJ2-3, with 11 bases aligning to TRBD2. The CDR3 loop spans 16 amino acids. Trimming took 4 bases from V and 4 from J; bases not matched to a gene: 7. Germline V gene lookup returns CDR1 MNHEY and CDR2 SVGAGI. CDR3 nucleotides: TGTGCCAGCAGTTTTGGACTAGCGGGTTTGGCAGATACGCAGTATTTT. It yields the protein CASSFGLAGLADTQYF.

This clone was observed a single time. J is TRBJ1-2 and V is TRBV6-1, with TRBD1 matching over 8 bases. After removal of 3 bases from V and 3 bases from J, the junction contained 3 bases not matched to a gene. Germline V CDR1 and CDR2: MNHNS, SASEGT. This CDR3 is 14 amino acids long. CDR3 in amino acids: CASSEQGADYGYTF. The CDR3 bases are TGTGCCAGCAGTGAGCAGGGGGCCGACTATGGCTACACCTTC.

J is TRBJ1-2 and V is TRBV27; 7 bases fit TRBD1. Germline trimming cut 2 bases from V and 1 base from J; bases unmatched to any gene: 1. CDR3 length: 14 residues. From germline, CDR1 is MNHEY and CDR2 SMNVEV (reference sequence). CDR3 nucleotides: TGTGCCAGCAGTTTAACAGGGGTTAACTATGGCTACACCTTC. Encoded protein: CASSLTGVNYGYTF.

This chain connects TRBV4-2 to TRBJ2-6; 8 bases map to TRBD1. Per germline, CDR1 LGHNA and CDR2 YNFKEQ. The V gene end was trimmed by 3 bases and the J gene end by 2 bases; junction bases not matched to a gene: 3. This CDR3 spans 16 amino acids. This CDR3 is CASSHEQGAGANVLTF. Here the CDR3 DNA reads TGTGCCAGCAGCCACGAACAGGGGGCTGGGGCCAACGTCCTGACTTTC.

The chain is built from TRBV2 and TRBJ2-5; D is ambiguous. From germline, CDR1 is SNHLY and CDR2 FYNNEI. CDR3 length equals 13 residues. The germline V and J ends were trimmed by 6 bases and 0 bases, with 8 bases remaining between them. This CDR3 reads CASSYDNQETQYF. As DNA, the CDR3 is TGTGCCAGCAGCTATGACAACCAAGAGACCCAGTACTTC.

V is TRBV6-6 and J is TRBJ2-7; D is perhaps TRBD2 (5 bases). This CDR3 has 13 residues. CDR1 is MNHNY, CDR2 SVGAGI, per germline (reference sequence). The V end was cut by 4 bases, the J end by 3 bases, with 10 bases between. Here the CDR3 DNA reads TGTGCCAGCAGTTTGACGGGAAGCTACGAGCAGTACTTC. It encodes CASSLTGSYEQYF.

This rearrangement joins TRBV2 to TRBJ1-1; D remains ambiguous. CDR3 length: 11 residues. Trimming pared 6 bases from V and 7 bases from J, leaving 9 bases between. Germline CDR1 SNHLY, CDR2 FYNNEI. In DNA, the CDR3 is TGTGCCAGCAGCCAACGGGGTGAAGCTTTCTTT. It is translated as CASSQRGEAFF.

This chain links TRBV18 with TRBJ2-7; 8 bases agree with TRBD1. V dropped 3 bases and J dropped 3; count of bases not matched to a gene: 7. Germline V gene lookup returns CDR1 KGHSH and CDR2 LQKENI. The CDR3 loop spans 15 amino acids. The CDR3 loop reads CASSPPGGLLYEQYF. The CDR3 nucleotides read TGTGCCAGCTCACCCCCAGGGGGCCTACTCTACGAGCAGTACTTC.

This clone turned up a few times. The rearrangement links TRBV7-2 to TRBJ1-1, with a tentative D call TRBD1 (5 bases). The V and J ends lost 5 bases and 4 bases respectively, with 14 bases between them. This CDR3 has 14 residues. CDR1 and CDR2 (germline): SGHTA, FQGNSA. CDR3 in amino acids: CASSLGQLGTEAFF. The DNA of the CDR3 is TGTGCCAGCAGCCTCGGACAATTGGGCACTGAAGCTTTCTTT.

The chain combines TRBV28 with TRBJ1-2, with 7 bases matching TRBD1. CDR1 is MDHEN, CDR2 SYDVKM, per germline. This CDR3 spans 15 amino acids. V lost 1 base to trimming and J lost 6 bases; unmatched junction nucleotides: 8. CDR3 sequence reads: CASSLSGTVGHGYTF. The CDR3 region has the DNA TGTGCCAGCAGTTTATCGGGGACAGTTGGCCATGGCTACACCTTC.

The chain links TRBV5-6 to TRBJ1-1; TRBD1 agrees at 11 bases. The V gene end was trimmed by 0 bases and the J gene end by 1 base; junction bases not matched to a gene: 2. The germline V gene encodes CDR1 SGHDT and CDR2 YYEEEE. The CDR3 covers 16 residues. Written as DNA, the CDR3 is TGTGCCAGCAGCTTGGGGGACAGGGGGAAGAACACTGAAGCTTTCTTT. It codes for CASSLGDRGKNTEAFF.

The chain joins TRBV6-1 to TRBJ2-7; unclear D gene. Between the trimmed V and J ends, which lost 4 bases and 3 bases, there was a span of 25 bases. This CDR3 region has 18 residues. The V gene's germline CDR1 is MNHNS and CDR2 SASEGT. In DNA form, the CDR3 reads TGTGCCAGCAGTGTGGTGAGATGGTTTTTAGATTCCCTCTACGAGCAGTACTTC. This sequence encodes CASSVVRWFLDSLYEQYF.

This clone has a single count. J is TRBJ2-7 and V is TRBV2; possibly TRBD2 for D (6 bases). The CDR3 is 13 residues long. Germline-derived CDR1 and CDR2 are SNHLY and FYNNEI. Trimming stripped 4 bases from V and 7 bases from J, with 14 bases between. The CDR3 reads CASSARGGGEQYF. The CDR3 nucleotides read TGTGCCAGCAGTGCGCGGGGTGGAGGGGAGCAGTACTTC.

The sample holds a few counts of this clone. The chain combines TRBV7-3 with TRBJ1-2; possible D gene TRBD1, 6 bases. The V and J ends lost 5 bases and 5 bases respectively, with 6 bases between them. This CDR3 has 11 amino acids. In germline, CDR1 is SGHTA, CDR2 FQGTGA. This chain's CDR3 is CASSQGYGYTF. CDR3 DNA: TGTGCCAGCAGCCAGGGGTATGGCTACACCTTC. Filled out from reference TRBV7-3 and TRBJ1-2, the complete variable domain reads GAGVSQTPSNKVTEKGKYVELRCDPISGHTALYWYRQSLGQGPEFLIYFQGTGAADDSGLPNDRFFAVRPEGSVSTLKIQRTERGDSAVYLCASSQGYGYTFGSGTRLTVV.

This chain uses TRBV10-3 with TRBJ2-1, with a tentative D call TRBD2 (6 bases). This CDR3 is 13 amino acids long. Germline V gene data show CDR1 as ENHRY and CDR2 as SYGVKD. V shed 4 bases and J shed 6 bases, with 10 bases lying between them. The CDR3 DNA reads as TGTGCCATCAGTGGCCAGGAGGGCAATGAGCAGTTCTTC. It specifies CAISGQEGNEQFF.

The chain recombines TRBV7-2 with TRBJ2-1, with TRBD2 as a possible D gene (6 bases). The CDR3 spans 14 residues. Per the germline V gene, CDR1 is SGHTA and CDR2 is FQGNSA. The ends were cut back, 4 bases at V and 4 bases at J, with 11 bases in the middle. CDR3 sequence reads: CASSSRLVYNEQFF. Here the CDR3 DNA reads TGTGCCAGCAGCTCCCGACTAGTGTACAATGAGCAGTTCTTC.

The chain joins TRBV9 to TRBJ2-5, with 10 bases that match TRBD2. Germline CDR1 reads SGDLS; CDR2 reads YYNGEE. V gave up 0 bases and J gave up 4 bases; unmatched junction bases: 6. The CDR3 spans 16 residues. As DNA, the CDR3 is TGTGCCAGCAGCGTAGTGGCTAGCGGGGGCTCAGAGACCCAGTACTTC. It codes for CASSVVASGGSETQYF.

The rearrangement links TRBV5-1 to TRBJ1-5, with 9 positions matching TRBD1. Germline V gene data show CDR1 as SGHRS and CDR2 as YFSETQ. The length of the CDR3 is 15 residues. V gave up 5 bases and J gave up 3 bases; unmatched junction bases: 6. The CDR3 bases are TGCGCCAGCAGTTCAACAGGGGGCCCCAATCAGCCCCAGCATTTT. This sequence encodes CASSSTGGPNQPQHF.